This TCR beta chain was found in a study of PD-L1 blockade in urothelial cancer (dated by TCRdb to 2016 to 2017). For the study in its entirety: All patients started therapy around 2014 and received atezolizumab 1,200 mg intravenously every 3 weeks. About 90% of the roughly 29 patients were identified as males with urothelial cancer of bladder origin, and a prior smoking history was reported by 18 of 29 patients. An ECOG performance status of 0 or 1 was recorded for the patients, and 0 to 3 prior chemotherapy regimens had been received by the patients. Blood samples were analyzed at 3 weeks after treatment start (second dose) and at 6 weeks after treatment start. Blood samples yielded a median of roughly 150,000 T cells and more than 80,000 unique TCRs, with median clonality roughly 0.085. The study, an exploratory multi-omic analysis, examined somatic, immune and clinical correlates of response to PD-L1 blockade with atezolizumab in urothelial cancer. Pretreatment tumor samples, along with matched peripheral blood collected serially before and after atezolizumab treatment, underwent TCR sequencing. Durable clinical benefit meant progression-free survival longer than 6 months, and TCR features were also tested against progression-free and overall survival. In the same patients, pretreatment tumors underwent whole exome sequencing and RNA sequencing in addition to TCR sequencing. Durable clinical benefit was achieved by nine patients but not by the remaining 20. Pretreatment blood TCR-seq was available for under 35 patients, at least one posttreatment blood collection was obtained for about 24 patients, and tumor TCR-seq was available for about 24 patients. Study-level results and caveats: At 3 weeks after the start of treatment, tumor-associated TCR clones in peripheral blood had expanded more in patients with durable benefit (n ≈ 20, p = 0.022). Improved progression-free and overall survival was associated with having pretreatment peripheral blood TCR clonality below the median. Because the sample size was small (n ≈ 28) and many of the analyses were exploratory, the results are meant to be hypothesis-generating.

Per the publication, the time point label means: peripheral blood 6 weeks after treatment start. The cohort included about 30 patients with locally advanced or metastatic urothelial carcinoma who were treated at Memorial Sloan Kettering on a trial protocol. Peripheral blood mononuclear cells were collected pretreatment and during treatment, at between 1 and 8 total time points per patient. The Qiagen DNeasy Blood extraction kit was used to purify genomic DNA from total PBMCs and tumor samples. PBMCs were collected pretreatment and during treatment and were isolated and stored as previously described. Its CDR3 holds 14 amino acids, cysteine through phenylalanine. The kept DNA is CDR3 alone, 42 bases in frame from the first base. Trimming takes 2 bases from V and 1 base from J, and the germline ends sit 6 bases apart. CDR1 and CDR2, looked up from the germline V gene (reference sequence), are MNHNY and SVGAGI.

As concerns this clone: Its antigen remains undetermined. No much larger clone is present one base from it, and per-base qualities are unavailable.

Each PCR received spiked-in synthetic TCR analog templates so that absolute template abundance could be estimated from read counts. TCRbeta CDR3 regions were amplified from genomic DNA with bias-controlled V and J gene primers using the immunoSEQ assay. Sequencing of rearranged TCRbeta segments was performed at approximately 20X coverage. For the original study's pipeline: Sequencing errors were corrected by clustering and CDR3s were annotated against IMGT to assign V, D and J genes. Only productive TCRbeta rearrangements were used in downstream analyses, excluding out-of-frame or stop-codon sequences. Clonality was calculated as one minus the Shannon entropy normalized by the log of the number of unique productive sequences. Fisher's exact test with Benjamini-Hochberg correction, at a threshold of adjusted p below 0.01, was used to find clones that differed between time points or between blood and tumor. In its TCRdb copy, this immuneACCESS table keeps in-frame sequences only and misses some clones. Where compared with another copy, unresolved V genes explain less than half of these, and the others have no known cause. V and J calls and clone size are given by that table; D and trimming were obtained from the DNA. Within this sample are nearly 50,000 clones, with over 75% of them counted one time only. The ten most abundant clones make up 1.9% of the sample.

This chain joins TRBV6-6 to TRBJ1-5, with no confident D gene call. The sequenced sample was PBMCs, obtained around atezolizumab (anti-PD-L1) treatment. The receptor was derived from a man aged 50 or older with urothelial cancer. The CDR3 region has the sequence CASSYGGSNQPQHF. The DNA reads TGTGCCAGCAGTTACGGCGGCAGCAATCAGCCCCAGCATTTT.